These 10 T cell receptor beta chains came from one sample sequenced in a study of T cells in Graves' hyperthyroidism and ophthalmopathy. What was amplified from RNA transcripts were TCR beta CDR3 regions. An initial round of RT-PCR targeting the TCR CDR3 relied on the HTBI primer set. TCRdb reanalysed the multiplex PCR reads using MiXCR and keeps one entry per CDR3 protein. The sample lists fewer than 700,000 distinct CDR3 sequences, 15% to 20% occurring once. The sample consisted of blood. The receptors come from a woman in her twenties or thirties with Graves' hyperthyroidism.

The rearrangement joins TRBV15 to TRBJ2-3; 11 nucleotides match TRBD1. CDR1 LNHNV and CDR2 YYDKDF come from the germline V gene (reference sequence). There are 15 residues in the CDR3. The trim removed 3 bases at V and 4 bases at J, leaving 3 bases unmatched. The CDR3 region has the DNA TGTGCCACCAGCAGGAAGGGACAGGGGGCAGATACGCAGTATTTT. This sequence encodes CATSRKGQGADTQYF.

This clonotype was recorded many times. The chain is built from TRBV7-2 and TRBJ2-5; 8 bases agree with TRBD2. The CDR3 spans 16 residues. V shed 0 bases and J 5 bases; nucleotides not matched to a gene: 8. Germline V gives CDR1 SGHTA, CDR2 FQGNSA. CDR3 sequence: CASSLASGDPLETQYF. In DNA form, the CDR3 reads TGTGCCAGCAGCTTAGCTAGCGGGGACCCCTTGGAGACCCAGTACTTC.

The sample holds many counts of this clonotype. The CDR3 DNA reads as TGCGCCAGCAGCTTGGCCGGGACAGAGTACTATGGCTACACCTTC. Its translation is CASSLAGTEYYGYTF. This chain links TRBV5-1 with TRBJ1-2, with 7 bases fitting TRBD1. The CDR3 consists of 15 residues. Unmatched junction bases numbered 5, after V lost 0 bases and J lost 3 bases. Germline CDR1 reads SGHRS; CDR2 reads YFSETQ.

This clonotype was seen at least ten times. This sequence joins TRBV6-9 and TRBJ2-3, with 7 bases aligning to TRBD2. V lost 7 bases, J lost 2 bases, and 21 bases stayed unmatched. Germline V CDR1 and CDR2: MNHGY, SVAAGI. The CDR3 extends over 19 amino acids. In DNA form, the CDR3 reads TGTGCCAGCACCCCCGTAAGGTTGACTAGCCCTTTCCCCACAGATACGCAGTATTTT. Its translation: CASTPVRLTSPFPTDTQYF.

This rearrangement joins TRBV14 to TRBJ1-5; tentative D call: TRBD1 (5 bases). Looked up from germline, CDR1 is SGHDN and CDR2 is FVKESK. The CDR3 consists of 15 residues. V lost 1 base and J 3 bases, leaving 10 bases between the germline ends. This CDR3 reads CASSQGDSNNQPQHF. CDR3 sequence (DNA): TGTGCCAGCAGCCAAGGTGACAGCAACAATCAGCCCCAGCATTTT.

This clonotype has at least ten counts. CDR3 sequence reads: CATSDGSGELFF. The CDR3 DNA is TGTGCCACCAGTGATGGTTCCGGGGAGCTGTTTTTT. The rearrangement links TRBV24-1 to TRBJ2-2; D ambiguous. The V gene's germline CDR1 is KGHDR and CDR2 SFDVKD. V lost 3 bases and J lost 6, with 4 bases in between. The CDR3 runs to 12 residues.

The chain is built from TRBV2 and TRBJ2-1, with no clear D. V dropped 8 bases and J dropped 6 bases, with 8 bases sitting between them. The germline V gene has CDR1 SNHLY and CDR2 FYNNEI. The CDR3 length is 11 residues. The CDR3 is CASGPFNEQFF. The CDR3 bases are TGTGCCAGCGGGCCTTTCAATGAGCAGTTCTTC. Full variable domain (rest looked up from reference TRBV2 and TRBJ2-1): EPEVTQTPSHQVTQMGQEVILRCVPISNHLYFYWYRQILGQKVEFLVSFYNNEISEKSEIFDDQFSVERPDGSNFTLKIRSTKLEDSAMYFCASGPFNEQFFGPGTRLTVL.

This clonotype was counted ten times or more. This sequence joins TRBV5-1 and TRBJ2-1; D is perhaps TRBD2 (5 bases). The germline gives CDR1 SGHRS, CDR2 YFSETQ. V was pared by 1 base and J by 9 bases, with 11 bases between. The CDR3 totals 13 residues. CDR3 amino acids: CASSLTGYAEQFF. The CDR3 nucleotides read TGCGCCAGCAGCTTGACGGGGTATGCTGAGCAGTTCTTC.

A few counts support this clonotype. J is TRBJ1-1 and V is TRBV20-1, with a possible D match to TRBD1 (5 bases). V lost 6 bases to trimming and J lost 0 bases, with 14 bases between them. Germline CDR1 is DFQATT and CDR2 is SNEGSKA (reference sequence). The CDR3 length is 14 residues. The CDR3 here is CSASRQFMNTEAFF. The CDR3 DNA is TGCAGTGCCTCCCGACAGTTCATGAACACTGAAGCTTTCTTT.

The CDR3 reads CASSRTPGRENTEAFF. In nucleotides, the CDR3 is TGTGCCAGCAGTCGCACTCCGGGACGGGAGAACACTGAAGCTTTCTTT. This chain uses TRBV6-1 with TRBJ1-1, with a weak D call TRBD1 (5 bases). Trimming took 5 bases from V and 1 from J, leaving 17 bases between them. The CDR3 runs 16 residues. In germline, CDR1 is MNHNS, CDR2 SASEGT.